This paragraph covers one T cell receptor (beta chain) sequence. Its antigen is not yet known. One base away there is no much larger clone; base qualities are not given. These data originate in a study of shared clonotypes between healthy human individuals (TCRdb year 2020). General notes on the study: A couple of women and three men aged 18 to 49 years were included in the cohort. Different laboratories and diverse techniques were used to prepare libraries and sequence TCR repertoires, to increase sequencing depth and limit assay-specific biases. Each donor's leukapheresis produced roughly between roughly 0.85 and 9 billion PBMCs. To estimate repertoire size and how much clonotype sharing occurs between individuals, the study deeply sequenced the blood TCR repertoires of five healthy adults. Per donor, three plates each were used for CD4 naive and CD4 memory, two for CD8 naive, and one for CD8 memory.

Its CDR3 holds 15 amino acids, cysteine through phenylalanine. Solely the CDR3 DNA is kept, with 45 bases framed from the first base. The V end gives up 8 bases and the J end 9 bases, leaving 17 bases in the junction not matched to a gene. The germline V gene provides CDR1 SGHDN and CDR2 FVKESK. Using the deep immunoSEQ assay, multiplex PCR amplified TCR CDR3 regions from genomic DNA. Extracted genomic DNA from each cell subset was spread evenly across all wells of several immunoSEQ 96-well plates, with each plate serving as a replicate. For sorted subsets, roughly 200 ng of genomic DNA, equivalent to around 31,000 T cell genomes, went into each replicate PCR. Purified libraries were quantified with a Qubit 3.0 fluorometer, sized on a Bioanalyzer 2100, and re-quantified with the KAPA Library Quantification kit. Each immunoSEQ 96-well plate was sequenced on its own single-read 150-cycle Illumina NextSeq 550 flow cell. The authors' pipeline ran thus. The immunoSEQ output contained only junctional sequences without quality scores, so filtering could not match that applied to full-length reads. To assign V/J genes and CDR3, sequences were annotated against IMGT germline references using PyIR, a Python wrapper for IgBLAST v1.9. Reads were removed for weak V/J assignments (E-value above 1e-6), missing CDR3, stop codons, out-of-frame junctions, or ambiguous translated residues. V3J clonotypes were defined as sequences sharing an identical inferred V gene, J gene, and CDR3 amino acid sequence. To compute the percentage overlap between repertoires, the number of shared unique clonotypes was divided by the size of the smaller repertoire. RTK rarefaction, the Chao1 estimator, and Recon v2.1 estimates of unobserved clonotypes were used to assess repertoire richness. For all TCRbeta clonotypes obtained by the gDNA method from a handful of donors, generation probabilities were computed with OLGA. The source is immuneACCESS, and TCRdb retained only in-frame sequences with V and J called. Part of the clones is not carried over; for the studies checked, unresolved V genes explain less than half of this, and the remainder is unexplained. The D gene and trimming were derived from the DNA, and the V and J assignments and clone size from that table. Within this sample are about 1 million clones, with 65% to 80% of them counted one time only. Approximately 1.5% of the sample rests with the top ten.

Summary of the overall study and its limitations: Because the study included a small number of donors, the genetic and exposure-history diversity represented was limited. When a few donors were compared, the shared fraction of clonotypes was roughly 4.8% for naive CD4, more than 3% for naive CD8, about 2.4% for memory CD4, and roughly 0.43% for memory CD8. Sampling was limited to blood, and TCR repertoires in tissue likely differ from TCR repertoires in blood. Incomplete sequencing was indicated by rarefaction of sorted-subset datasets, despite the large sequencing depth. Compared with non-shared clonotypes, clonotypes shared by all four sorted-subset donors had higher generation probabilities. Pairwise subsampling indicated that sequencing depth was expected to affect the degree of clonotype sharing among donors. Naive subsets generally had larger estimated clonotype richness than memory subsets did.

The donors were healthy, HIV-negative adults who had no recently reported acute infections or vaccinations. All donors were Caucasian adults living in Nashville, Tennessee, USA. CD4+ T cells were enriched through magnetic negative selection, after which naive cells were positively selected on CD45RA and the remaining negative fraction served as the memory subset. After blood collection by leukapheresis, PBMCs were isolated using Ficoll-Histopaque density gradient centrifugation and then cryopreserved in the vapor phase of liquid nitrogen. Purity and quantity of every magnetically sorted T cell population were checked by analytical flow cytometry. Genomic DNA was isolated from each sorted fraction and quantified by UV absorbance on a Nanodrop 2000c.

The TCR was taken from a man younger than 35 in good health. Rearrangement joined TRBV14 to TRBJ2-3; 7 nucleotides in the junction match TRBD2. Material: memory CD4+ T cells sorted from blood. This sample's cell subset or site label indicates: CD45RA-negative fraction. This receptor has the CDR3 CASQLASGLLGTQYF. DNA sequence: TGTGCCAGCCAGCTCGCTAGCGGATTGCTAGGAACGCAGTATTTT.